This TCR beta chain was captured by sequencing in a study of brain T cells in children with intractable seizures (dated by TCRdb to the early 2020s). Concerning the study at large: Resected brain tissue from 45 to 60 pediatric epilepsy surgery cases was first screened for immune gene transcripts using a NanoString immunology panel. About 70% of the 12 selected surgery cases also had pre-surgery blood sequenced, which left four cases with brain tissue only.

Results and caveats for the whole study, not just this receptor: Because pre- and post-surgery blood were sequenced to different depths, clones absent from the pre-surgery sample may reflect undersampling. Viral specificity was inferred solely from CDR3 sequence similarity, and the HCMV serostatus of the patients was not known.

Remarks on this clone: Its recognized antigen is unknown. Per-base quality was not reported, and no clone a single base away is much larger than it.

Taken with the paper, the label for time point translates to: blood from clinic visit 5 months post-surgery; TSC patient then seizure free. Surgery cases with the highest brain T cell transcript signatures were selected for TCR beta chain sequencing of brain tissue and, where available, blood. Patients had been treated with at least one anti-epileptic drug before surgery. The TCR-sequenced patients were children whose drug-resistant epilepsy was caused by tuberous sclerosis complex, focal cortical dysplasia, Rasmussen encephalitis or hemimegalencephaly. Bulk genomic DNA was isolated from unsorted brain tissue and whole blood using the Monarch genomic DNA purification kit. From its cysteine to its phenylalanine, the CDR3 spans 15 amino acids. Left in the record is the CDR3 DNA by itself, 45 bases read in frame from the first base. V and J are trimmed by 5 bases and 8 bases, and the gene matches miss 12 bases of the junction. According to the germline V gene, CDR1 reads MNHEY and CDR2 reads SVGAGI.

The immunoSEQ assay was used to generate TCR beta chain sequences from genomic DNA. Regarding the original processing steps: CDR3 sequences not starting with the conserved framework cysteine at position 104 were manually removed. To get clonality, the normalized Shannon's Diversity Index was subtracted from one, giving values from 0 (maximal diversity) to 1 (oligoclonal). Chi-squared comparison-of-proportions tests assessed whether the same CDR3 differed in frequency between samples, such as brain versus blood. Public clonotypes were found through immuneACCESS searches, while the VDJdb browser was used to judge similarity to known antiviral clonotypes. Imported from immuneACCESS, the table was reduced by TCRdb to in-frame sequences with V and J called. These copies leave out some clones; in studies compared against another copy, an unresolved V gene accounts for under half, and the cause of the remainder is not known. The DNA was the basis for D and trimming; V, J and clone size are from that table. The sample yields under 400,000 clones; more than 85% were counted once. The leading ten clones occupy around 6% of the sample.

The receptor chain draws on TRBV6-5 and TRBJ1-2; 9 nucleotides in the junction match TRBD1. This specimen consisted of peripheral blood, obtained roughly 5 months after surgery. The sequence was collected from a boy in the first two years of life with tuberous sclerosis and intractable seizures. CDR3 reads: CASSPNLRTGAGYTF. The DNA sequence is given as TGTGCCAGCAGTCCAAACCTCAGGACAGGGGCGGGCTACACCTTC.